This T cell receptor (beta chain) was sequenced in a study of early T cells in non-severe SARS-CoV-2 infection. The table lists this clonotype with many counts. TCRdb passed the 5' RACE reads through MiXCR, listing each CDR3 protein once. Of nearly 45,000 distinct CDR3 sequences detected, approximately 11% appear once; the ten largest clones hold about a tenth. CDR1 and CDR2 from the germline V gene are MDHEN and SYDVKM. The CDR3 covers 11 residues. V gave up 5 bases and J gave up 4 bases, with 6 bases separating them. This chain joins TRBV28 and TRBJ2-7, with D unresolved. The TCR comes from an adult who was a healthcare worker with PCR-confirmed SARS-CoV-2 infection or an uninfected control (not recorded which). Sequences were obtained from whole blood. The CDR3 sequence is CASSLLYEQYF. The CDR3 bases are TGTGCCAGCAGTCTTCTTTACGAGCAGTACTTC.